One and the same sample provided the 19 T cell receptor beta chains below, sequenced in a study of T-cell reconstitution after alpha-beta-depleted transplantation in children. The authors prepared the TCRbeta library with unique molecular identifiers. MiXCR, run by TCRdb on the PCR reads, gives a single entry per CDR3 protein. The sample gives about 610,000 distinct CDR3 sequences, 10% of which show up once; 3.5% to 5% is in the top ten. Sample: PBMCs from the stem cell graft donor, taken from the stem cell graft. The receptors were gathered from a human donor who donated a stem cell graft to a child with acute myeloid leukemia.

This clonotype was observed at least ten times. This chain links TRBV5-1 with TRBJ2-3; D is possibly TRBD2 (5 bases). Trimming took 0 bases from V and 3 from J, leaving 11 bases between them. CDR1 and CDR2 from the germline V gene are SGHRS and YFSETQ. The CDR3 extends over 15 amino acids. The CDR3, as DNA: TGCGCCAGCAGCTTGGTCGGGATGTTTACAGATACGCAGTATTTT. This gives the protein CASSLVGMFTDTQYF.

In this sample, this clonotype turned up many times. The genes are TRBV7-6 and TRBJ2-7; maybe TRBD2 (6 bases). The germline gives CDR1 SGHVS, CDR2 FNYEAQ. This CDR3 is 13 amino acids long. V dropped 5 bases and J dropped 3 bases, with 11 bases sitting between them. Here the CDR3 reads CASSQGLNYEQYF. For the CDR3, the DNA is TGTGCCAGCAGCCAGGGACTCAACTACGAGCAGTACTTC.

The chain's CDR3 is CASSPGPSTNEKLFF. The CDR3 nucleotides are TGTGCCAGCAGCCCCGGGCCATCAACTAATGAAAAACTGTTTTTT. The rearrangement joins TRBV5-5 to TRBJ1-4; D not resolved. CDR1 and CDR2 (germline): SGHKS, YYEKEE (reference sequence). Trimming shortened V by 4 bases and J by 0 bases, and 10 bases separated the two germline ends. This CDR3 is 15 amino acids long.

This clonotype has more than one count but fewer than ten. The chain carries TRBV6-2 or TRBV6-3 and TRBJ2-1; 12 positions agree with TRBD1. The CDR3 totals 15 residues. Germline V gene lookup returns CDR1 MNHEY and CDR2 SVGEGT. The V segment lost 4 bases and the J segment 7 bases; nucleotides outside the gene matches: 5. The CDR3 bases are TGTGCCAGCAGTTCCGGGACAGGGGGCCTAAATGAGCAGTTCTTC. Translating gives CASSSGTGGLNEQFF.

This clonotype was seen repeatedly, ten times or more. The J gene is TRBJ2-7, the V gene TRBV20-1, with D unclear. Trimming shortened V by 0 bases and J by 7 bases, and 22 bases separated the two germline ends. CDR3 size: 16 residues. Germline assignment: CDR1 DFQATT and CDR2 SNEGSKA (reference sequence). As DNA, the CDR3 is TGCAGTGCTAGAGATCGAATTAGCCCTCAGCGTCCGGAGCAGTACTTC. Translation: CSARDRISPQRPEQYF.

The genes are TRBV5-1 and TRBJ2-1; 16 nucleotides agree with TRBD2. Germline V gene lookup returns CDR1 SGHRS and CDR2 YFSETQ. V lost 9 bases and J lost 5; bases outside the gene matches: 11. The CDR3 covers 17 residues. In nucleotides, the CDR3 is TGCGCCACTAGGAAGGGGACTAGCGGGAGGGCCGACAATGAGCAGTTCTTC. Its translation: CATRKGTSGRADNEQFF.

This clonotype was seen at least ten times. The V and J genes are TRBV14 and TRBJ2-7; the match to TRBD1 covers 7 bases. This CDR3 region has 14 residues. Germline V gene data show CDR1 as SGHDN and CDR2 as FVKESK. The ends lost 5 bases at V and 5 bases at J; junction bases unmatched: 9. CDR3 region: CASSERQGFDEQYF. CDR3 bases: TGTGCCAGCAGCGAAAGACAGGGTTTCGACGAGCAGTACTTC.

This clonotype was recorded a few times. V and J are TRBV7-2 and TRBJ1-2; no clear D. The CDR3 consists of 13 residues. The V end was cut by 2 bases, the J end by 8 bases, with 12 bases between. Germline V gene data show CDR1 as SGHTA and CDR2 as FQGNSA. In DNA form, the CDR3 reads TGTGCCAGCAGCTTACCACAGTTTGTAGGCTACACCTTC. It translates to CASSLPQFVGYTF. The full variable domain, completed using reference TRBV7-2 and TRBJ1-2, is GAGVSQSPSNKVTEKGKDVELRCDPISGHTALYWYRQSLGQGLEFLIYFQGNSAPDKSGLPSDRFSAERTGGSVSTLTIQRTQQEDSAVYLCASSLPQFVGYTFGSGTRLTVV.

The J gene is TRBJ1-2, the V gene TRBV5-6; TRBD1 matches at 8 bases. V gave up 0 bases and J gave up 4 bases; unmatched junction bases: 5. In germline, CDR1 is SGHDT, CDR2 YYEEEE. The CDR3 totals 15 residues. CDR3 sequence (DNA): TGTGCCAGCAGCTTGGGGGATGACAGGGGCTATGGCTACACCTTC. Its protein is CASSLGDDRGYGYTF.

At least ten counts were recorded for this clonotype. V and J are TRBV24-1 and TRBJ2-5; D not certain. V was pared by 5 bases and J by 3 bases, with 12 bases between. The CDR3 totals 14 residues. Germline-derived CDR1 and CDR2 are KGHDR and SFDVKD. The chain's CDR3 is CATSGLHMEETQYF. Here the CDR3 DNA reads TGTGCCACCAGTGGCCTACATATGGAAGAGACCCAGTACTTC.

This clonotype turned up a few times. The chain links TRBV15 to TRBJ2-1; D possibly matches TRBD1 or TRBD2 (5 bases each). Trimming stripped 0 bases from V and 7 bases from J, with 13 bases between. Germline V gene sequence: CDR1 LNHNV, CDR2 YYDKDF (reference sequence). The CDR3 loop spans 15 amino acids. CDR3 loop: CATSREGTPGNEQFF. The DNA for the CDR3 is TGTGCCACCAGCAGAGAGGGGACCCCTGGGAATGAGCAGTTCTTC. Variable domain in full (rest from reference TRBV15 and TRBJ2-1): DAMVIQNPRYQVTQFGKPVTLSCSQTLNHNVMYWYQQKSSQAPKLLFHYYDKDFNNEADTPDNFQSRRPNTSFCFLDIRSPGLGDTAMYLCATSREGTPGNEQFFGPGTRLTVL.

The chain carries TRBV28 and TRBJ2-3; D ambiguous. Germline V gene data show CDR1 as MDHEN and CDR2 as SYDVKM. V lost 6 bases and J 4 bases, leaving 11 bases between the germline ends. This CDR3 contains 13 residues. The CDR3 DNA reads as TGTGCCAGCAGGTTAGGCAATCCAGATACGCAGTATTTT. It encodes CASRLGNPDTQYF. The full variable domain, with the rest looked up from reference TRBV28 and TRBJ2-3, is DVKVTQSSRYLVKRTGEKVFLECVQDMDHENMFWYRQDPGLGLRLIYFSYDVKMKEKGDIPEGYSVSREKKERFSLILESASTNQTSMYLCASRLGNPDTQYFGPGTRLTVL.

This clonotype has only a few counts. V gene TRBV29-1 combines with J gene TRBJ2-5; 11 positions match TRBD2. Germline V CDR1 and CDR2: SQVTM, ANQGSEA. The CDR3 sequence is 15 residues long. Trimming at V came to 8 bases and at J to 0 bases, leaving 8 bases not matched to a gene. CDR3: CSFGGTSGYQETQYF. The CDR3 DNA reads TGCAGCTTCGGGGGGACTAGCGGATACCAAGAGACCCAGTACTTC. Variable domain in full (rest from reference TRBV29-1 and TRBJ2-5): SAVISQKPSRDICQRGTSLTIQCQVDSQVTMMFWYRQQPGQSLTLIATANQGSEATYESGFVIDKFPISRPNLTFSTLTVSNMSPEDSSIYLCSFGGTSGYQETQYFGPGTRLLVL.

This clonotype was seen more than once but under ten times. This chain joins TRBV20-1 and TRBJ2-1, with D possibly TRBD1 on 5 matching bases. V was cut by 0 bases and J by 3 bases, with 24 bases left in between. Germline V gene data show CDR1 as DFQATT and CDR2 as SNEGSKA (reference sequence). The CDR3 spans 19 residues. The CDR3 loop is CSARDGRGRFSLFYNEQFF. In nucleotides, the CDR3 is TGCAGTGCTAGAGATGGAAGGGGCAGGTTCTCATTATTCTACAATGAGCAGTTCTTC.

This clonotype has at least ten counts. The chain uses TRBV7-2 and TRBJ1-6; D unclear. The CDR3 has 16 residues. Germline V gene sequence: CDR1 SGHTA, CDR2 FQGNSA. With 6 bases removed from V and 3 bases from J, the gap between germline ends came to 15 bases. CDR3 in amino acids: CASRPPGLNYNSPLHF. The CDR3 DNA sequence: TGTGCCAGCAGACCTCCGGGTCTCAACTATAATTCACCCCTCCACTTT. Complete variable domain (other parts from reference TRBV7-2 and TRBJ1-6): GAGVSQSPSNKVTEKGKDVELRCDPISGHTALYWYRQSLGQGLEFLIYFQGNSAPDKSGLPSDRFSAERTGGSVSTLTIQRTQQEDSAVYLCASRPPGLNYNSPLHFGNGTRLTVT.

V and J are TRBV11-2 and TRBJ2-1, with no clear D. The CDR3 is 14 amino acids. Trimming cost V 3 bases and J 3 bases, with 9 bases left between them. Germline CDR1 SGHAT, CDR2 FQNNGV. Here the CDR3 reads CASSFDGFYNEQFF. The CDR3 DNA sequence: TGTGCCAGCAGCTTTGACGGGTTCTACAATGAGCAGTTCTTC.

This chain joins TRBV13 and TRBJ2-5; 10 positions match TRBD1. The CDR3 runs to 15 residues. The ends lost 2 bases at V and 5 bases at J; junction bases unmatched: 5. Germline CDR1 is PRHDT and CDR2 is FYEKMQ (reference sequence). The CDR3 is CASSLNDRGRETQYF. For the CDR3, the DNA is TGTGCCAGCAGCTTAAACGACAGGGGGCGGGAGACCCAGTACTTC.

The rearrangement uses TRBV6-2 or TRBV6-3 and TRBJ2-7; 9 nucleotides align to TRBD1. The J segment lost 4 bases and the V segment lost 4 bases, leaving 5 bases of the junction unmatched. Germline CDR1 reads MNHEY; CDR2 reads SVGEGT. The CDR3 contains 14 residues. CDR3 DNA sequence: TGTGCCAGCAGTTCTTGGACAGGGGAGTACGAGCAGTACTTC. Translation: CASSSWTGEYEQYF.

This clonotype was counted at least ten times. The J gene is TRBJ2-1, the V gene TRBV11-2; TRBD2 aligns across 12 bases. V lost 0 bases, J lost 5 bases, and 8 bases stayed unmatched. This CDR3 region has 18 residues. Germline CDR1 SGHAT, CDR2 FQNNGV. Written as DNA, the CDR3 is TGTGCCAGCAGCTTAGATAGGGTACTAGCGGGAGGTAACAATGAGCAGTTCTTC. Its translation: CASSLDRVLAGGNNEQFF.